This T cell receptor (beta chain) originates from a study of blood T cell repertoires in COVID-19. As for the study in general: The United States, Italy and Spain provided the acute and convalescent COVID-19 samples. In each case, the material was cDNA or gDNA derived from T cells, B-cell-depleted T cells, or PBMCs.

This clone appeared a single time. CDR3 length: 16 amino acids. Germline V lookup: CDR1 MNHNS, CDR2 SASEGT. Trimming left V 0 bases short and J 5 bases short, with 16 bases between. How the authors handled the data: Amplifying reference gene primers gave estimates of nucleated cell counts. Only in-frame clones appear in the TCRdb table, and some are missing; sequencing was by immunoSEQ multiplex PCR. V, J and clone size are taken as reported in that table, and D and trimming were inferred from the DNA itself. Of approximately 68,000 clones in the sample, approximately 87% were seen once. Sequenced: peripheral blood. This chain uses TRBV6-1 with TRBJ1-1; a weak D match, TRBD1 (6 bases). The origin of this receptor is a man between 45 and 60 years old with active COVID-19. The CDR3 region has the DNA TGTGCCAGCAGTGAAGCCCCGGCGGGGGCGCGAACTGAAGCTTTCTTT. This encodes CASSEAPAGARTEAFF.